These 24 T cell receptor beta chains were sequenced from one sample in a study of T-cell reconstitution after alpha-beta-depleted transplantation in children. It was with unique molecular identifiers that the TCRbeta library was prepared. TCRdb used MiXCR to reprocess the PCR reads, holding one entry per CDR3 protein. The sample yields some 840,000 distinct CDR3 sequences, around 17% seen once. The starting material was PBMCs, mostly from graft donor cells, obtained 360 days after TCRalphabeta/CD19-depleted stem cell transplant. All receptors derive from a male patient aged 10-17 years who had a stem cell transplant for acute lymphoblastic leukemia, so the T cells may come from the graft donor.

This clonotype showed up many times. V and J are TRBV2 and TRBJ2-4, with D uncertain. With 3 bases removed from V and 6 bases from J, the gap between germline ends came to 9 bases. The CDR3 extends over 13 amino acids. Per germline, CDR1 SNHLY and CDR2 FYNNEI. CDR3 region: CASSDISLNIQYF. The CDR3 DNA reads TGTGCCAGCAGTGATATCAGCCTAAACATTCAGTACTTC.

This clonotype was recorded many times. The V gene is TRBV5-1, the J gene TRBJ2-3; 9 nucleotides align to TRBD2. The CDR3 runs 16 residues. CDR1 is SGHRS and CDR2 is YFSETQ in the germline V gene. The junction had 4 bases not matched to a gene; V was cut back by 0 bases and J by 2 bases. The DNA of the CDR3 is TGCGCCAGCAGCTTGGTGACTAGCGGACCCACAGATACGCAGTATTTT. It is translated as CASSLVTSGPTDTQYF.

This clonotype has more than one count but fewer than ten. The chain has TRBV12-3 or TRBV12-4 and TRBJ2-7, with D possibly matching TRBD1 (6 bases). Trimming cost V 5 bases and J 4 bases, with 15 bases left between them. The CDR3 runs 14 residues. CDR3 sequence: CASSTTGSGYEQYF. The CDR3 bases are TGTGCCAGCAGTACCACAGGGTCAGGTTACGAGCAGTACTTC.

V usage is TRBV27 and J usage is TRBJ2-7; no reliable D call. Germline V gene data show CDR1 as MNHEY and CDR2 as SMNVEV (reference sequence). CDR3 length equals 14 residues. Trimming removed 6 bases from V and 2 bases from J, with 14 bases in between. The CDR3 nucleotides are TGTGCCAGCAGCCCCTGGGTGCGTGCCTACGAGCAGTACTTC. This sequence encodes CASSPWVRAYEQYF.

The rearrangement joins TRBV5-1 to TRBJ2-7, with 12 bases fitting TRBD2. Germline V CDR1 and CDR2: SGHRS, YFSETQ. The CDR3 runs to 17 residues. Unmatched junction bases numbered 8, after V lost 4 bases and J lost 0 bases. Written as DNA, the CDR3 is TGCGCCAGCAGCCCAAAGGGACTAGCGGGCCTCTCCTACGAGCAGTACTTC. Its protein product is CASSPKGLAGLSYEQYF.

Points on this clonotype: The CDR3 ends on some other residue instead of the conserved phenylalanine or tryptophan, so this is likely a read error. J is TRBJ1-5 and V is TRBV5-5; D gene ambiguous. V shed 0 bases and J shed 3 bases, with 7 bases lying between them. The germline gives CDR1 SGHKS, CDR2 YYEKEE (reference sequence). The CDR3 is 14 amino acids. The CDR3 region is CASSLELNNQPQHV. In DNA form, the CDR3 reads TGTGCCAGCAGCTTGGAACTCAACAATCAGCCCCAGCATGTT.

This chain uses TRBV20-1 with TRBJ2-7; TRBD2 matches 11 bases. The V and J ends lost 2 bases and 2 bases, in that order; junction bases with no gene match: 2. Germline lookup yields CDR1 DFQATT and CDR2 SNEGSKA (reference sequence). This CDR3 region has 14 residues. The CDR3 bases are TGCAGTGCTAGAACTAGCGGGGGTCCCTACGAGCAGTACTTC. Its translation: CSARTSGGPYEQYF.

This clonotype was seen many times. The V and J genes are TRBV11-2 and TRBJ2-1, with 8 bases aligning to TRBD2. V was pared by 2 bases and J by 10 bases, with 7 bases of the junction left unmatched. The CDR3 extends over 14 amino acids. Germline values: CDR1 SGHAT, CDR2 FQNNGV. CDR3 nucleotides: TGTGCCAGCAGCTTATTGGGACTAGAGGGCGAGCAGTTCTTC. Translated, it gives CASSLLGLEGEQFF.

The chain combines TRBV27 with TRBJ2-5; D remains unclear. The CDR3 has 14 residues. The ends were cut back, 4 bases at V and 1 base at J, with 10 bases in the middle. From germline, CDR1 is MNHEY and CDR2 SMNVEV (reference sequence). CDR3 nucleotides: TGTGCCAGCAGTTCCCTCCTCTCCCAAGAGACCCAGTACTTC. Protein product: CASSSLLSQETQYF.

The rearrangement uses TRBV29-1 and TRBJ2-5; TRBD1 might be the D (6 bases). Deletions cut 7 bases from V and 0 bases from J, with 12 bases between. There are 13 residues in the CDR3. CDR1 and CDR2 (germline): SQVTM, ANQGSEA. The CDR3 loop reads CSAVQGNQETQYF. The CDR3, as DNA: TGCAGCGCCGTACAGGGTAACCAAGAGACCCAGTACTTC.

The sample holds many counts of this clonotype. V is TRBV10-3 and J is TRBJ2-7; 7 bases agree with TRBD2. With 6 bases clipped from V and 0 bases from J, the junction kept 5 bases outside the gene matches. The CDR3 runs 14 residues. Germline loops: CDR1 ENHRY, CDR2 SYGVKD. The CDR3 region is CAIRARDYSYEQYF. The CDR3 DNA sequence: TGTGCCATCAGAGCCCGGGACTACTCCTACGAGCAGTACTTC.

This clonotype was counted a few times. This rearrangement joins TRBV21-1 to TRBJ2-2. TRBV21-1 is a known pseudogene. The CDR3 is 17 residues long. The CDR3: CASSAEAGVADTGELFF. CDR3 in DNA: TGTGCCAGCAGCGCTGAGGCGGGGGTCGCGGACACCGGGGAGCTGTTTTTT.

This clonotype was observed a handful of times. The V and J genes are TRBV7-2 and TRBJ2-7, with a possible D match to TRBD2 (5 bases). The CDR3 is 15 amino acids. Germline CDR1 is SGHTA and CDR2 is FQGNSA. V gave up 2 bases and J gave up 1 base, with 12 bases separating them. This CDR3 reads CASSLTRSPSYEQYF. For the CDR3, the DNA is TGTGCCAGCAGCTTAACTAGAAGCCCTTCCTACGAGCAGTACTTC.

The chain employs TRBV20-1 and TRBJ2-7; 8 positions match TRBD1. The V gene's germline CDR1 is DFQATT and CDR2 SNEGSKA (reference sequence). Trimming removed 3 bases from V and 2 bases from J; junction bases left unmatched: 9. This CDR3 spans 15 amino acids. Here the CDR3 DNA reads TGCAGTGCTAGTCGTCCCGGGACAGGAACCTACGAGCAGTACTTC. It codes for CSASRPGTGTYEQYF.

This clonotype was found a few times. The chain is built from TRBV11-1 and TRBJ2-7, with 11 positions matching TRBD2. V shed 1 base, J shed 1 base, and the junction held 15 bases outside the gene matches. CDR3 length equals 20 residues. The V gene's germline CDR1 is SGHAT and CDR2 FQDESV (reference sequence). CDR3 loop: CASSLVFGLAGTIASYEQYF. In DNA, the CDR3 is TGTGCCAGCAGCTTAGTCTTCGGACTAGCGGGTACCATAGCTTCCTACGAGCAGTACTTC.

This clonotype was seen more than once but under ten times. The V gene is TRBV7-9, the J gene TRBJ2-1; 7 bases are a match to TRBD2. CDR3 length: 14 residues. From germline, CDR1 is SEHNR and CDR2 FQNEAQ (reference sequence). The J segment lost 3 bases and the V segment lost 5 bases, leaving 4 bases of the junction unmatched. CDR3 amino acids: CASSAAGFYNEQFF. CDR3 nucleotides: TGTGCCAGCAGCGCAGCGGGATTCTACAATGAGCAGTTCTTC.

The CDR3 DNA reads as TGTGCCAGCAGCCTTACTTCCGGGCTCCCACTCGGGGAGCTGTTTTTT. It translates to CASSLTSGLPLGELFF. V gene TRBV7-6 combines with J gene TRBJ2-2; D is uncertain. Germline values: CDR1 SGHVS, CDR2 FNYEAQ. The length of the CDR3 is 16 residues. Between the trimmed V and J ends, which lost 5 bases and 7 bases, there was a span of 20 bases.

The chain links TRBV7-9 to TRBJ2-1; 8 nucleotides align to TRBD2. This CDR3 is built from 14 residues. Germline-derived CDR1 and CDR2 are SEHNR and FQNEAQ (reference sequence). Losses at the gene ends were 5 bases for V and 6 bases for J; bases not matched to a gene: 6. CDR3 protein: CASSPPGGLNEQFF. CDR3 nucleotide sequence: TGTGCCAGCAGCCCCCCGGGAGGGCTCAATGAGCAGTTCTTC.

This chain links TRBV20-1 with TRBJ1-5; TRBD1 might be the D (5 bases). With 3 bases removed from V and 0 bases from J, the gap between germline ends came to 15 bases. CDR1 is DFQATT and CDR2 is SNEGSKA in the germline V gene (reference sequence). There are 16 residues in the CDR3. Here the CDR3 DNA reads TGCAGTGCTAGGACAGCCTGGGGGTATAGCAATCAGCCCCAGCATTTT. It translates to CSARTAWGYSNQPQHF.

This clonotype was seen a few times. The chain is built from TRBV6-1 and TRBJ2-2; the D gene could be TRBD1 or TRBD2 (6 bases each). CDR3 length: 14 amino acids. CDR1 is MNHNS, CDR2 SASEGT, per germline. V lost 8 bases, J lost 2 bases, and 12 bases lay in between. The CDR3 sequence: CASRRGQNTGELFF. DNA of the CDR3: TGTGCCAGCCGGCGGGGACAAAACACCGGGGAGCTGTTTTTT.

This clonotype appeared a few times. This chain links TRBV7-6 with TRBJ1-5; tentative D call: TRBD1 (5 bases). The CDR3 covers 13 residues. Germline loops: CDR1 SGHVS, CDR2 FNYEAQ. The V gene lost 3 bases and the J gene lost 7 bases, with 10 bases spanning the gap. In DNA form, the CDR3 reads TGTGCCAGCAGCTTGGACAATGACCAGCCCCAGCATTTT. It yields the protein CASSLDNDQPQHF.

This clonotype showed up just a few times. The chain employs TRBV13 and TRBJ2-1; D ambiguous. CDR1 is PRHDT, CDR2 FYEKMQ, per germline (reference sequence). The CDR3 is 14 amino acids. V lost 1 base, J lost 2 bases, and 6 bases lay in between. CDR3 DNA sequence: TGTGCCAGCAGCTTAGCCCGGACCTACAATGAGCAGTTCTTC. Protein: CASSLARTYNEQFF.

The chain couples TRBV7-3 to TRBJ2-2; D might be TRBD1 or TRBD2, each matching 7 bases. Trimming stripped 3 bases from V and 7 bases from J, with 12 bases between. From germline, CDR1 is SGHTA and CDR2 FQGTGA. The CDR3 length is 14 residues. Here the CDR3 reads CASSFSGGDGELFF. CDR3 DNA: TGTGCCAGCAGCTTCTCAGGGGGGGACGGGGAGCTGTTTTTT.

The chain couples TRBV5-1 to TRBJ1-2; no definite D call. CDR3 length: 13 amino acids. The V and J ends lost 4 bases and 5 bases respectively, with 12 bases between them. Germline assignment: CDR1 SGHRS and CDR2 YFSETQ. The CDR3 DNA follows: TGCGCCAGCAGCATCAGTCAGGCGTATGGCTACACCTTC. It encodes CASSISQAYGYTF.